The 30 T cell receptor beta chains presented below share a single source sample, sequenced in a study of OX40 agonist ivuxolimab in advanced cancers. Clones were sequenced by immunoSEQ multiplex PCR, and TCRdb holds only the in-frame ones, with some missing. The sample has about 54,000 clones, 91% seen once. Here the sequenced sample was CD4+ or CD8+ T cells sorted from blood, taken in a trial of the OX40 agonist ivuxolimab. The receptor set was obtained from an adult with an advanced solid tumor such as melanoma, head and neck, liver or kidney cancer.

This CDR3 reads CASSPQYRDPNTEAFF. The CDR3 DNA reads as TGTGCCAGCAGCCCTCAATACAGGGACCCGAACACTGAAGCTTTCTTT. The chain has TRBV7-9 and TRBJ1-1, with a possible D match to TRBD1 (6 bases). Germline CDR1 reads SEHNR; CDR2 reads FQNEAQ (reference sequence). The CDR3 is 16 residues long. Trimming shortened V by 5 bases and J by 1 base, and 17 bases separated the two germline ends. Supplemented by reference TRBV7-9 and TRBJ1-1, the full variable domain reads DTGVSQNPRHKITKRGQNVTFRCDPISEHNRLYWYRQTLGQGPEFLTYFQNEAQLEKSRLLSDRFSAERPKGSFSTLEIQRTEQGDSAMYLCASSPQYRDPNTEAFFGQGTRLTVV.

The V gene is TRBV7-2, the J gene TRBJ2-1; a possible D gene is TRBD1 (5 bases). The germline V gene encodes CDR1 SGHTA and CDR2 FQGNSA. The CDR3 consists of 13 residues. V was shortened by 5 bases and J by 4 bases, with 9 bases between the two germline ends. CDR3 nucleotides: TGTGCCAGCAGCCGAAGACAGTACAATGAGCAGTTCTTC. Protein sequence: CASSRRQYNEQFF.

The chain carries TRBV7-3 and TRBJ2-5; 8 nucleotides align to TRBD2. Trimming cost V 5 bases and J 5 bases; bases outside gene matches: 10. CDR3 length equals 15 residues. Germline assignment: CDR1 SGHTA and CDR2 FQGTGA. The CDR3 spells CASSPKGGRLETQYF. The CDR3 nucleotides read TGTGCCAGCAGCCCGAAGGGCGGGAGGTTGGAGACCCAGTACTTC.

The V gene is TRBV5-1, the J gene TRBJ1-2; 7 bases are a match to TRBD1. Trimming at V came to 4 bases and at J to 1 base, leaving 7 bases not matched to a gene. The CDR3 runs 15 residues. Germline V gene lookup returns CDR1 SGHRS and CDR2 YFSETQ. In DNA form, the CDR3 reads TGCGCCAGCAGCCCGGGGGACAGACTTAACTATGGCTACACCTTC. Its translation: CASSPGDRLNYGYTF.

The gene calls are TRBV5-4 and TRBJ1-1; TRBD1 might be the D (5 bases). The CDR3 runs to 13 residues. Germline CDR1 is SGHNT and CDR2 is YYREEE (reference sequence). The V end lost 4 bases, the J end lost 1 base, and 8 bases lay between the germline ends. The CDR3 nucleotides are TGTGCCAGCAGCGTGGGGGGGAACACTGAAGCTTTCTTT. Translated: CASSVGGNTEAFF.

The V and J genes are TRBV5-6 and TRBJ2-7, with 11 nucleotides matching TRBD1. The CDR3 is 13 residues long. V shed 3 bases and J 6 bases; nucleotides not matched to a gene: 2. Per the germline V gene, CDR1 is SGHDT and CDR2 is YYEEEE. In DNA form, the CDR3 reads TGTGCCAGCAGCTCGGGACAGGGGGGCGAGCAGTACTTC. It is translated as CASSSGQGGEQYF. Full variable domain (rest looked up from reference TRBV5-6 and TRBJ2-7): DAGVTQSPTHLIKTRGQQVTLRCSPKSGHDTVSWYQQALGQGPQFIFQYYEEEERQRGNFPDRFSGHQFPNYSSELNVNALLLGDSALYLCASSSGQGGEQYFGPGTRLTVT.

The V gene is TRBV9, the J gene TRBJ2-5, with D uncertain. The CDR3 is 15 amino acids. The germline V gene encodes CDR1 SGDLS and CDR2 YYNGEE. The germline V and J ends were trimmed by 4 bases and 4 bases, with 17 bases remaining between them. CDR3 sequence reads: CASSTTSRFGETQYF. The DNA of the CDR3 is TGTGCCAGCAGCACTACAAGCCGGTTTGGAGAGACCCAGTACTTC.

This clone was counted a single time. The chain employs TRBV5-1 and TRBJ2-7; TRBD2 matches at 7 bases. Germline values: CDR1 SGHRS, CDR2 YFSETQ. V trimming: 3 bases; J trimming: 5 bases; junction bases outside the gene matches: 14. CDR3 size: 16 residues. The CDR3 DNA sequence: TGCGCCAGCAGCTCGATCTACCGGGAGGAGGGAGACGAGCAGTACTTC. This sequence encodes CASSSIYREEGDEQYF.

The chain carries TRBV28 and TRBJ2-7; weak D call: TRBD1 (6 bases). The CDR3 has 14 amino acids. Trimming pared 1 base from V and 6 bases from J, leaving 13 bases between. Germline V gene data show CDR1 as MDHEN and CDR2 as SYDVKM. The CDR3 DNA reads as TGTGCCAGCAGTTTATTGCAGGGGCGGCGCGAGCAGTACTTC. Translating gives CASSLLQGRREQYF. Variable domain in full (rest from reference TRBV28 and TRBJ2-7): DVKVTQSSRYLVKRTGEKVFLECVQDMDHENMFWYRQDPGLGLRLIYFSYDVKMKEKGDIPEGYSVSREKKERFSLILESASTNQTSMYLCASSLLQGRREQYFGPGTRLTVT.

The gene calls are TRBV18 and TRBJ1-1; no definite D call. V shed 5 bases and J shed 2 bases, with 9 bases lying between them. Germline CDR1 and CDR2: KGHSH and LQKENI. The CDR3 consists of 13 residues. This CDR3 is CASSKDGNTEAFF. Written as DNA, the CDR3 is TGTGCCAGCTCAAAAGACGGAAACACTGAAGCTTTCTTT.

The V call is TRBV6-5, the J call TRBJ1-5; no clear D. This CDR3 contains 13 residues. Per the germline V gene, CDR1 is MNHEY and CDR2 is SVGAGI. The V gene lost 1 base and the J gene lost 3 bases, with 4 bases spanning the gap. CDR3 nucleotide sequence: TGTGCCAGCAGTTACTGGGACAATCAGCCCCAGCATTTT. Translated: CASSYWDNQPQHF.

This chain uses TRBV5-8 with TRBJ2-7, with D possibly TRBD2 on 6 matching bases. The CDR3 spans 17 residues. CDR1 is SGHTS, CDR2 YDEGEE, per germline. V lost 4 bases to trimming and J lost 0 bases, with 20 bases between them. This CDR3 is CASSQEEGRLSSYEQYF. The CDR3 region has the DNA TGTGCCAGCAGCCAAGAGGAGGGCCGTTTATCCTCCTACGAGCAGTACTTC. The whole variable domain, filled in from reference TRBV5-8 and TRBJ2-7, reads EAGVTQSPTHLIKTRGQQATLRCSPISGHTSVYWYQQALGLGLQFLLWYDEGEERNRGNFPPRFSGRQFPNYSSELNVNALELEDSALYLCASSQEEGRLSSYEQYFGPGTRLTVT.

The V and J genes are TRBV6-6 and TRBJ2-1, with D uncertain. CDR1 is MNHNY and CDR2 is SVGAGI in the germline V gene (reference sequence). The CDR3 spans 13 residues. V was pared by 3 bases and J by 10 bases, with 13 bases between. Here the CDR3 reads CASSYTIEGEQFF. CDR3 nucleotides: TGTGCCAGCAGTTATACGATTGAAGGAGAGCAGTTCTTC.

The chain is built from TRBV6-1 and TRBJ2-7; the D gene is possibly TRBD1 (5 bases). Germline V gives CDR1 MNHNS, CDR2 SASEGT. The ends were cut back, 6 bases at V and 1 base at J, with 7 bases in the middle. The CDR3 consists of 12 residues. CDR3 region: CASRGRSYEQYF. CDR3 nucleotide sequence: TGTGCCAGCAGGGGGCGATCCTACGAGCAGTACTTC.

The J gene is TRBJ1-2, the V gene TRBV6-5, with 7 bases that match TRBD1. This CDR3 region has 12 residues. V gave up 7 bases and J gave up 8 bases; unmatched junction bases: 7. CDR1 MNHEY and CDR2 SVGAGI come from the germline V gene. CDR3 residues: CASTRQGSGYTF. In DNA, the CDR3 is TGTGCCAGCACCCGACAGGGCAGCGGCTACACCTTC.

The CDR3 DNA follows: TGTGCCAGCAGTGTGGACAGGGGGTACGAGCAGTACTTC. Encoded protein: CASSVDRGYEQYF. The rearrangement uses TRBV27 and TRBJ2-7, with TRBD1 identical over 10 bases. From germline, CDR1 is MNHEY and CDR2 SMNVEV (reference sequence). The V and J ends lost 5 bases and 4 bases, in that order; junction bases with no gene match: 2. The CDR3 extends over 13 amino acids.

The chain combines TRBV28 with TRBJ1-5; D ambiguous. Between the trimmed V and J ends, which lost 2 bases and 8 bases, there was a span of 7 bases. The germline CDR1 and CDR2 sequences are MDHEN and SYDVKM. The CDR3 extends over 12 amino acids. In DNA, the CDR3 is TGTGCCAGCAGTTTACTTGGGAAGCCCCAGCATTTT. Residues: CASSLLGKPQHF.

The rearrangement links TRBV5-1 to TRBJ2-1; a possible D gene is TRBD1 (5 bases). CDR1 and CDR2 (germline): SGHRS, YFSETQ. The CDR3 runs 16 residues. Trimming pared 0 bases from V and 5 bases from J, leaving 15 bases between. The DNA for the CDR3 is TGCGCCAGCAGCTTGGTTGGGGCCCTAACCGACAATGAGCAGTTCTTC. Translation: CASSLVGALTDNEQFF.

J is TRBJ1-1 and V is TRBV5-1; unclear D gene. The CDR3 spans 14 residues. Trimming took 0 bases from V and 5 from J, leaving 11 bases between them. Germline CDR1 and CDR2: SGHRS and YFSETQ. The DNA for the CDR3 is TGCGCCAGCAGCTTGGTAGGGCCGGAGACTGAAGCTTTCTTT. It is translated as CASSLVGPETEAFF.

The rearrangement uses TRBV6-1 and TRBJ1-3; a weak D match, TRBD1 (6 bases). V lost 10 bases and J 3 bases, leaving 16 bases between the germline ends. This CDR3 is 14 amino acids long. In germline, CDR1 is MNHNS, CDR2 SASEGT. The CDR3 DNA reads TGTGCCACTTACAGGGAAATCGGTGGAAACACCATATATTTT. It encodes CATYREIGGNTIYF.

J is TRBJ2-4 and V is TRBV2; D possibly uses TRBD1 or TRBD2 (5 bases each). Germline assignment: CDR1 SNHLY and CDR2 FYNNEI. This CDR3 has 14 amino acids. The V end lost 1 base, the J end lost 1 base, and 5 bases lay between the germline ends. The CDR3 DNA follows: TGTGCCAGCAGTGAAGGGGGGGCCAAAAACATTCAGTACTTC. Translated, it gives CASSEGGAKNIQYF.

This chain connects TRBV6-6 to TRBJ1-1, with a weak D call TRBD1 (5 bases). CDR3 length equals 14 residues. V was clipped by 7 bases and J by 4 bases, with 16 bases between them. In germline, CDR1 is MNHNY, CDR2 SVGAGI (reference sequence). In nucleotides, the CDR3 is TGTGCCAGCACTCCTCCCTACGGGACCACTGAAGCTTTCTTT. It specifies CASTPPYGTTEAFF.

This clone was detected only a few times. The chain recombines TRBV5-6 with TRBJ2-3; 11 bases fit TRBD2. V gave up 3 bases and J gave up 1 base; unmatched junction bases: 1. This CDR3 comprises 15 residues. Germline CDR1 reads SGHDT; CDR2 reads YYEEEE. The CDR3 loop is CASSSGLAGTDTQYF. CDR3 sequence (DNA): TGTGCCAGCAGCTCGGGACTAGCGGGCACAGATACGCAGTATTTT.

This clone is judged medium-sized (0.01 to 0.1%). V and J are TRBV19 and TRBJ1-2; 8 positions match TRBD1. The CDR3 runs to 16 residues. CDR1 and CDR2 (germline): LNHDA, SQIVND (reference sequence). J gave up 3 bases and V 6 bases, and 12 bases lay outside the gene matches. The CDR3 here is CASRRSQGGAYYGYTF. The CDR3, as DNA: TGTGCCAGTAGGAGATCACAGGGGGGCGCATACTATGGCTACACCTTC. The complete variable domain, with remaining parts taken from reference TRBV19 and TRBJ1-2, reads DGGITQSPKYLFRKEGQNVTLSCEQNLNHDAMYWYRQDPGQGLRLIYYSQIVNDFQKGDIAEGYSVSREKKESFPLTVTSAQKNPTAFYLCASRRSQGGAYYGYTFGSGTRLTVV.

The chain employs TRBV9 and TRBJ1-1, with D uncertain. The CDR3 contains 13 residues. Looked up from germline, CDR1 is SGDLS and CDR2 is YYNGEE. Trimming stripped 0 bases from V and 0 bases from J, with 3 bases between. The CDR3 is CASSVEVNTEAFF. As DNA, the CDR3 is TGTGCCAGCAGCGTAGAAGTGAACACTGAAGCTTTCTTT.

This sequence joins TRBV5-1 and TRBJ2-2; D may be TRBD1 or TRBD2 (5 bases each). The V gene lost 4 bases and the J gene lost 2 bases, with 9 bases spanning the gap. Germline V gene sequence: CDR1 SGHRS, CDR2 YFSETQ. The CDR3 loop spans 14 amino acids. In nucleotides, the CDR3 is TGCGCCAGCAGCCCCGGGACCAACACCGGGGAGCTGTTTTTT. Protein: CASSPGTNTGELFF.

The V call is TRBV7-9, the J call TRBJ1-2; D not certain. The CDR3 extends over 18 amino acids. Germline-derived CDR1 and CDR2 are SEHNR and FQNEAQ (reference sequence). V dropped 5 bases and J dropped 4 bases, with 26 bases sitting between them. The CDR3 nucleotides are TGTGCCAGCAGCCGCCCCAAAAAAAACTGGCTACTAGGCTATGGCTACACCTTC. Translation gives CASSRPKKNWLLGYGYTF.

CDR3 in amino acids: CASSVGRGGPNEQFF. The CDR3 DNA follows: TGCGCCAGCAGTGTCGGGAGGGGGGGACCCAATGAGCAGTTCTTC. The chain couples TRBV5-1 to TRBJ2-1; 8 positions agree with TRBD2. Trimming took 5 bases from V and 6 from J; bases not matched to a gene: 10. This CDR3 is 15 amino acids long. CDR1 is SGHRS, CDR2 YFSETQ, per germline.

The CDR3 sequence: CSALKNEQFF. CDR3 sequence (DNA): TGCAGCGCCCTGAAAAACGAGCAGTTCTTC. The rearrangement uses TRBV29-1 and TRBJ2-1; D remains unclear. Germline CDR1 and CDR2: SQVTM and ANQGSEA. This CDR3 is built from 10 residues. The V end lost 7 bases, the J end lost 10 bases, and 11 bases lay between the germline ends.

V is TRBV19 and J is TRBJ1-2; D possibly corresponds to TRBD1 (6 bases). In germline, CDR1 is LNHDA, CDR2 SQIVND (reference sequence). The CDR3 consists of 15 residues. V shed 4 bases and J shed 2 bases, with 14 bases lying between them. CDR3: CASSRILTGNYGYTF. CDR3 sequence (DNA): TGTGCCAGTAGTAGGATACTCACAGGGAACTATGGCTACACCTTC.